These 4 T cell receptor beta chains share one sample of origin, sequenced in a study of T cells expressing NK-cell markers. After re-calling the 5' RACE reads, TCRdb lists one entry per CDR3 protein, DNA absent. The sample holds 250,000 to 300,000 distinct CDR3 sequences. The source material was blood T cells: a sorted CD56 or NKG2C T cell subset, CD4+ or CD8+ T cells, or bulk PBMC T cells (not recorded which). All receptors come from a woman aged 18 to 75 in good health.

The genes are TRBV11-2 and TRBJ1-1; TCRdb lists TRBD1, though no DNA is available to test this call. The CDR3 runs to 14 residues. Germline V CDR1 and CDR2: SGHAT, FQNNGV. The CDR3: CASSLGVGDTEAFF.

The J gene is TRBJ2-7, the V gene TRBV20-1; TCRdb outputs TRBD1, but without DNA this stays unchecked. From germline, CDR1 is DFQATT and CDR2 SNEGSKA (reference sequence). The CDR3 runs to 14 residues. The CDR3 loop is CSARDLDRGYEQYF.

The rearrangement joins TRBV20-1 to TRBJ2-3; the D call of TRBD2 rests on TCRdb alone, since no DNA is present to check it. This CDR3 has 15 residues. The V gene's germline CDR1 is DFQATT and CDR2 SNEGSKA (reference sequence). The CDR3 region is CSARDRLAGVDTQYF.

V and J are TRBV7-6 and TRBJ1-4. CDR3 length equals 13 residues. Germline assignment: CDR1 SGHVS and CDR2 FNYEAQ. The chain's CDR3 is CASSLPGLVGLFF.